The sequence of this T cell receptor beta chain was determined in a study of CXCR3-negative and CXCR3-positive naive CD8 T cells. Naive CD8+ T cells displayed a CD45RO-CCR7+CD27+CD95- phenotype. Study-wide results and limits: Cryopreservation partially lowered CXCR3 expression, so most assays used fresh PBMCs. Naive CXCR3-positive cells had TRB CDR3s more hydrophobic than those of CXCR3-negative naive cells. Relative to memory CD8+ cells, whose diversity was much lower, both naive subsets had comparably high diversity. CD5 surface expression was similar among naive subsets, and TCR strength was estimated by inference from TRB CDR3 properties.

Note on this clonotype: Its specificity is unknown.

Germline V gene data show CDR1 as DFQATT and CDR2 as SNEGSKA (reference sequence). This CDR3 comprises 16 residues. The TRB cDNA libraries were prepared by 5' RACE with UMI labels. For each CDR3 protein, TCRdb gives one entry from its re-call of the 5' RACE reads, without DNA. The sample holds about 120,000 distinct CDR3 sequences. The TCR sequence derives from a human donor in good health. Some clones in this sample may be carry-over from other donors' samples. The J gene is TRBJ2-2, the V gene TRBV20-1; checking the TCRdb D call of TRBD2 is not possible without DNA. Source material: naive CXCR3+ CD8+ T cells from blood. Subset noted: CD45RO-CCR7+CD27+CD95- naive CD8+ T cells expressing CXCR3 (TNR3+). The CDR3 reads CSARDLAGGETGELFF.